These 32 T cell receptor beta chains were all obtained from the same sample, sequenced in a study of sequential checkpoint blockade in melanoma. Here immunoSEQ multiplex PCR was the method, and the copy in TCRdb shows in-frame clones only, minus some. The table records 40,000 or so clones, 86% of them present only once. Treatment defined: randomized to nivolumab then ipilimumab (arm A) or the reverse (arm B). Specimen: CD8+ T cells sorted from blood (inferred from file names), collected from a patient given nivolumab and ipilimumab in sequence. Receptor source: a human donor with melanoma.

The chain has TRBV25-1 and TRBJ1-1; D gene ambiguous. Trimming removed 7 bases at V and 8 bases at J, with 11 bases between. Germline V gene lookup returns CDR1 MGHDK and CDR2 SYGVNS. CDR3 length: 11 residues. The CDR3 DNA sequence: TGTGCCAGCATTGCGGGTTTCGAAGCTTTCTTT. Translating gives CASIAGFEAFF.

The V and J genes are TRBV7-3 and TRBJ2-3, with 10 nucleotides matching TRBD2. Germline trimming cut 1 base from V and 6 bases from J; bases unmatched to any gene: 13. CDR3 length: 18 residues. Germline V gene lookup returns CDR1 SGHTA and CDR2 FQGTGA. The CDR3 reads CASSLRGRELAGWDTQYF. The CDR3 nucleotides read TGTGCCAGCAGCTTAAGGGGTCGGGAACTAGCGGGATGGGATACGCAGTATTTT. The full variable domain, with the rest looked up from reference TRBV7-3 and TRBJ2-3, is GAGVSQTPSNKVTEKGKYVELRCDPISGHTALYWYRQSLGQGPEFLIYFQGTGAADDSGLPNDRFFAVRPEGSVSTLKIQRTERGDSAVYLCASSLRGRELAGWDTQYFGPGTRLTVL.

This clone was found once. This chain links TRBV7-9 with TRBJ2-4; the match to TRBD2 covers 8 bases. Trimming cost V 1 base and J 1 base; bases outside gene matches: 3. The germline V gene encodes CDR1 SEHNR and CDR2 FQNEAQ (reference sequence). This CDR3 is built from 16 residues. The CDR3 DNA reads as TGTGCCAGCAGCTTAGGGCCTAGCGGGGCCAAAAACATTCAGTACTTC. Amino acid sequence: CASSLGPSGAKNIQYF. Based on the CDR3 plus reference TRBV7-9 and TRBJ2-4, the full variable domain is DTGVSQNPRHKITKRGQNVTFRCDPISEHNRLYWYRQTLGQGPEFLTYFQNEAQLEKSRLLSDRFSAERPKGSFSTLEIQRTEQGDSAMYLCASSLGPSGAKNIQYFGAGTRLSVL.

V usage is TRBV27 and J usage is TRBJ2-1; D might be TRBD2 (6 bases). Germline V gene lookup returns CDR1 MNHEY and CDR2 SMNVEV (reference sequence). This CDR3 has 15 residues. V lost 8 bases, J lost 3 bases, and 17 bases lay in between. The CDR3 loop is CASRLRLALYNEQFF. CDR3 sequence (DNA): TGTGCCAGCCGGTTGAGGCTAGCGCTCTACAATGAGCAGTTCTTC.

The chain couples TRBV4-1 to TRBJ2-5; possible D gene TRBD2, 7 bases. The CDR3 totals 15 residues. Germline V lookup: CDR1 MGHRA, CDR2 YSYEKL. The V gene lost 0 bases and the J gene lost 10 bases, with 18 bases spanning the gap. CDR3 amino acids: CASSQDTEGRGHQYF. As DNA, the CDR3 is TGCGCCAGCAGCCAAGATACGGAGGGGCGGGGGCACCAGTACTTC.

The J gene is TRBJ2-1, the V gene TRBV11-3; TRBD2 matches 7 bases. The CDR3 totals 11 residues. Looked up from germline, CDR1 is SGHNT and CDR2 is YENEEA. Germline trimming cut 6 bases from V and 14 bases from J; bases unmatched to any gene: 7. The CDR3 loop is CASREAGPKFF. The CDR3 DNA follows: TGTGCCAGCAGGGAAGCGGGGCCCAAGTTCTTC.

The chain uses TRBV7-2 and TRBJ2-7; weak D call: TRBD2 (6 bases). Trimming took 3 bases from V and 3 from J, leaving 12 bases between them. This CDR3 comprises 14 residues. Germline CDR1 and CDR2: SGHTA and FQGNSA. Here the CDR3 DNA reads TGTGCCAGCAGCTTGGTAGCGGAAAGCTACGAGCAGTACTTC. This gives the protein CASSLVAESYEQYF. The entire variable domain, with the rest obtained from reference TRBV7-2 and TRBJ2-7, is as follows: GAGVSQSPSNKVTEKGKDVELRCDPISGHTALYWYRQSLGQGLEFLIYFQGNSAPDKSGLPSDRFSAERTGGSVSTLTIQRTQQEDSAVYLCASSLVAESYEQYFGPGTRLTVT.

This clone was recorded a few times. The V call is TRBV10-3, the J call TRBJ2-7; weak D call: TRBD1 (5 bases). The germline V and J ends were trimmed by 8 bases and 7 bases, with 15 bases remaining between them. The CDR3 has 12 amino acids. Germline V gene data show CDR1 as ENHRY and CDR2 as SYGVKD. The CDR3 loop is CAIAAGLQEQYV. DNA of the CDR3: TGTGCCATCGCGGCAGGGCTTCAGGAGCAGTACGTC.

The rearrangement links TRBV7-6 to TRBJ2-3; TRBD2 is a possible D gene (5 bases). V was trimmed by 1 base and J by 0 bases, leaving 14 bases between them. The CDR3 covers 17 residues. Germline V gives CDR1 SGHVS, CDR2 FNYEAQ. The CDR3 DNA is TGTGCCAGCAGCTTAGGAGGGCCGTCTACTAGCACAGATACGCAGTATTTT. This codes for CASSLGGPSTSTDTQYF.

This clone occurred once. The germline gene is not matched at one end of the junction; a read error may be the cause. Other DNA sequences within the sample encode an identical CDR3. V is TRBV6-6 and J is TRBJ1-5; D remains unclear. Per germline, CDR1 MNHNY and CDR2 SVGAGI (reference sequence). CDR3 length: 13 residues. CDR3 residues: CASSYGGYQPQHF. In DNA, the CDR3 is TGTGCCAGCAGTTATGGCGGATATCAGCCCCAGCATTTC.

V gene TRBV29-1 combines with J gene TRBJ2-1; TRBD2 agrees at 12 bases. Germline CDR1 is SQVTM and CDR2 is ANQGSEA. V shed 1 base, J shed 9 bases, and the junction held 4 bases outside the gene matches. The CDR3 loop spans 14 amino acids. The CDR3 is CSVEGASGRVEQFF. For the CDR3, the DNA is TGCAGCGTTGAAGGGGCTAGCGGGAGGGTTGAGCAGTTCTTC.

V gene TRBV5-1 combines with J gene TRBJ2-7; TRBD2 aligns across 13 bases. The CDR3 spans 16 residues. Germline values: CDR1 SGHRS, CDR2 YFSETQ. J was trimmed by 5 bases and V by 3 bases; bases with no gene match: 8. CDR3 protein: CASSSELAGGPDEQYF. The CDR3 nucleotides are TGCGCCAGCAGCTCGGAACTAGCGGGAGGGCCGGACGAGCAGTACTTC.

The rearrangement uses TRBV15 and TRBJ2-3; the D gene is possibly TRBD1 (7 bases). V shed 3 bases and J shed 2 bases, with 18 bases lying between them. The CDR3 has 17 amino acids. CDR1 is LNHNV, CDR2 YYDKDF, per germline (reference sequence). The CDR3 DNA is TGTGCCACCAGCAGTTACAGGGGAGGCCTCGACACAGATACGCAGTATTTT. It is translated as CATSSYRGGLDTDTQYF.

The table lists this clone with a few counts. This chain connects TRBV4-3 to TRBJ2-1; 11 bases line up with TRBD2. Germline assignment: CDR1 LGHNA and CDR2 YSLEER. The V gene end was trimmed by 1 base and the J gene end by 3 bases; junction bases not matched to a gene: 5. The length of the CDR3 is 17 residues. CDR3 DNA: TGCGCCAGCAGCCAAGGTCTACTAGCGGGGGACTACAATGAGCAGTTCTTC. Protein sequence: CASSQGLLAGDYNEQFF.

This clone was counted once. The chain couples TRBV28 to TRBJ2-1, with a tentative D call TRBD1 (5 bases). Looked up from germline, CDR1 is MDHEN and CDR2 is SYDVKM. Trimming shortened V by 6 bases and J by 6 bases, and 12 bases separated the two germline ends. This CDR3 spans 13 amino acids. The DNA of the CDR3 is TGTGCCAGCAGCTCCTGGGGCCGCAATGAGCAGTTCTTC. It encodes CASSSWGRNEQFF.

The DNA for the CDR3 is TGTGCCAGCAAATCAGCCGCAGGGTTCGTCGGCTACACCTTC. Translation gives CASKSAAGFVGYTF. The rearrangement links TRBV6-6 to TRBJ1-2; possible D gene TRBD1, 5 bases. Germline CDR1 MNHNY, CDR2 SVGAGI (reference sequence). V was trimmed by 7 bases and J by 8 bases, leaving 20 bases between them. This CDR3 region has 14 residues.

The chain combines TRBV10-2 with TRBJ1-1, with 8 bases identical to TRBD1. V trimming: 6 bases; J trimming: 7 bases; junction bases outside the gene matches: 10. This CDR3 region has 14 residues. Per germline, CDR1 WSHSY and CDR2 SAAADI. The CDR3: CASSAGQVGVEAFF. In DNA form, the CDR3 reads TGCGCCAGCAGCGCGGGACAGGTGGGGGTTGAAGCTTTCTTT.

V and J are TRBV4-1 and TRBJ2-7, with TRBD1 identical over 9 bases. This CDR3 has 15 amino acids. V gave up 4 bases and J gave up 2 bases; unmatched junction bases: 6. Germline lookup yields CDR1 MGHRA and CDR2 YSYEKL. The DNA of the CDR3 is TGCGCCAGCAGCCGAGGACAGGGGTTGGCCTACGAGCAGTACTTC. It yields the protein CASSRGQGLAYEQYF.

This clone was picked up a small number of times. The V gene is TRBV7-8, the J gene TRBJ2-1; TRBD2 matches 7 bases. Germline CDR1 SGHVS, CDR2 FQNEAQ. The CDR3 consists of 17 residues. Trimming removed 2 bases from V and 4 bases from J; junction bases left unmatched: 11. CDR3 DNA: TGTGCCAGCAGCTTACCGACTAGCATAGCTAGTTACAATGAGCAGTTCTTC. The encoded protein is CASSLPTSIASYNEQFF.

V and J are TRBV27 and TRBJ2-1; the match to TRBD2 covers 11 bases. With V trimmed by 6 bases and J by 10 bases, 8 bases remained unmatched. This CDR3 has 14 amino acids. Germline-derived CDR1 and CDR2 are MNHEY and SMNVEV (reference sequence). The CDR3 DNA is TGTGCCAGCAGGGTGGTAGCGGGAGGGCCGGAGCAGTTCTTC. It specifies CASRVVAGGPEQFF.

This clone was counted a few times. The chain employs TRBV30 and TRBJ2-1; 9 bases match TRBD1. Per germline, CDR1 GTSNPN and CDR2 SVGIG (reference sequence). The V segment lost 0 bases and the J segment 4 bases; nucleotides outside the gene matches: 1. The CDR3 length is 14 residues. The CDR3 nucleotides are TGTGCCTGGAGTGTTGGACAGGGGTACAATGAGCAGTTCTTC. Protein: CAWSVGQGYNEQFF.

V and J are TRBV30 and TRBJ2-1, with D possibly TRBD1 on 6 matching bases. The germline gives CDR1 GTSNPN, CDR2 SVGIG (reference sequence). Deletions cut 5 bases from V and 8 bases from J, with 13 bases between. The CDR3 consists of 12 residues. CDR3 sequence: CAWSADRHEQFF. CDR3 coding DNA: TGTGCCTGGTCTGCGGACAGACATGAGCAGTTCTTC. Combining the CDR3 with reference TRBV30 and TRBJ2-1 gives the whole variable domain SQTIHQWPATLVQPVGSPLSLECTVEGTSNPNLYWYRQAAGRGLQLLFYSVGIGQISSEVPQNLSASRPQDRQFILSSKKLLLSDSGFYLCAWSADRHEQFFGPGTRLTVL.

By sample fraction, this clone is medium-sized. The chain has TRBV19 and TRBJ1-5; D might be TRBD1 (5 bases). The CDR3 is 14 amino acids. V lost 6 bases and J 10 bases, leaving 19 bases between the germline ends. The germline CDR1 and CDR2 sequences are LNHDA and SQIVND (reference sequence). The CDR3 is CASSPLRAGDPQHF. CDR3 nucleotides: TGTGCCAGTAGCCCCCTCAGGGCGGGAGATCCCCAGCATTTT.

J is TRBJ2-3 and V is TRBV4-1, with TRBD2 matching over 8 bases. V shed 3 bases, J shed 0 bases, and the junction held 8 bases outside the gene matches. CDR1 and CDR2 from the germline V gene are MGHRA and YSYEKL. The CDR3 is 17 amino acids. CDR3 nucleotides: TGCGCCAGCAGCCAGGCCCCCCGACTAGCGAGCACAGATACGCAGTATTTT. It is translated as CASSQAPRLASTDTQYF.

The chain joins TRBV18 to TRBJ2-1; TRBD2 is a possible D gene (6 bases). This CDR3 is built from 17 residues. V lost 4 bases to trimming and J lost 4 bases, with 20 bases between them. Per the germline V gene, CDR1 is KGHSH and CDR2 is LQKENI. The CDR3 region has the DNA TGTGCCAGCTCACACCCAACTAGCCAGAGAGGGTACAATGAGCAGTTCTTC. This codes for CASSHPTSQRGYNEQFF.

This chain joins TRBV5-1 and TRBJ2-2; a weak D match, TRBD2 (6 bases). Germline CDR1 is SGHRS and CDR2 is YFSETQ. The CDR3 has 15 residues. Trimming took 4 bases from V and 8 from J, leaving 18 bases between them. The DNA for the CDR3 is TGCGCCAGCAGCCCGGGGGACTTGAGCTCAGGGGAGCTGTTTTTT. Its protein is CASSPGDLSSGELFF.

This clone appeared once. V and J are TRBV19 and TRBJ2-7, with TRBD2 matching over 8 bases. Losses at the gene ends were 7 bases for V and 0 bases for J; bases not matched to a gene: 8. The CDR3 spans 15 residues. The germline V gene encodes CDR1 LNHDA and CDR2 SQIVND (reference sequence). CDR3 protein: CASTMGAGGSYEQYF. Here the CDR3 DNA reads TGTGCCAGTACCATGGGGGCGGGAGGCTCCTACGAGCAGTACTTC.

The chain couples TRBV27 to TRBJ2-7; 10 nucleotides match TRBD1. The CDR3 runs 14 residues. The trim removed 4 bases at V and 3 bases at J, leaving 3 bases unmatched. The germline V gene has CDR1 MNHEY and CDR2 SMNVEV (reference sequence). The CDR3 DNA reads as TGTGCCAGCAGTTACGGGACAGGGGACTACGAGCAGTACTTC. Translated, it gives CASSYGTGDYEQYF.

The V gene is TRBV27, the J gene TRBJ2-7, with a weak D call TRBD1 (6 bases). The CDR3 has 11 residues. Germline CDR1 MNHEY, CDR2 SMNVEV (reference sequence). The V gene lost 6 bases and the J gene lost 7 bases, with 10 bases spanning the gap. CDR3 sequence reads: CASSLRGEQYF. CDR3 nucleotides: TGTGCCAGCAGCCTCAGGGGTGAGCAGTACTTC.

V and J are TRBV21-1 and TRBJ2-3; the table names TRBD1, a call not compared with the DNA. TRBV21-1 represents a pseudogene. The CDR3 loop spans 16 amino acids. CDR3 residues: CASSKLATGSTDTQYF. CDR3 nucleotides: TGTGCCAGCAGCAAATTGGCGACAGGGAGCACAGATACGCAGTATTTT.

In its sample, this clone was seen a few times. The chain carries TRBV14 and TRBJ1-1; D uncertain. This CDR3 spans 14 amino acids. V was cut by 0 bases and J by 3 bases, with 8 bases left in between. The germline gives CDR1 SGHDN, CDR2 FVKESK. The DNA for the CDR3 is TGTGCCAGCAGCCAAGAGGAGGGTTACACTGAAGCTTTCTTT. Protein sequence: CASSQEEGYTEAFF.

This chain joins TRBV7-9 and TRBJ2-7; 7 nucleotides line up with TRBD1. Germline assignment: CDR1 SEHNR and CDR2 FQNEAQ (reference sequence). This CDR3 contains 12 residues. V dropped 4 bases and J dropped 3; count of bases not matched to a gene: 0. In DNA, the CDR3 is TGTGCCAGCAGCTGGGACAGCTACGAGCAGTACTTC. It specifies CASSWDSYEQYF. Full variable domain (rest looked up from reference TRBV7-9 and TRBJ2-7): DTGVSQNPRHKITKRGQNVTFRCDPISEHNRLYWYRQTLGQGPEFLTYFQNEAQLEKSRLLSDRFSAERPKGSFSTLEIQRTEQGDSAMYLCASSWDSYEQYFGPGTRLTVT.